The sequence of this T cell receptor (beta chain) was determined in a study of T cells in Graves' hyperthyroidism and ophthalmopathy. Findings of the study overall: Ophthalmopathy prediction by the model preceded onset by a median approximately six months.

What was amplified from RNA transcripts were TCR beta CDR3 regions. RT-PCR in the first round (using the HTBI primer set) targeted the TCR CDR3. TCRdb processed the multiplex PCR reads anew with MiXCR; each CDR3 protein has one entry. The sample gives hundreds of thousands of distinct CDR3 sequences, roughly 15% of which show up once; around 13% is in the top ten. Orbital computed tomography and thyroid ultrasound, together with serum TRAb and thyroxine and clinical symptoms, were used for diagnoses. Germline V lookup: CDR1 KGHSH, CDR2 LQKENI. The CDR3 sequence is 14 residues long. Trimming removed 3 bases at V and 2 bases at J, with 10 bases between. This clonotype was recorded at least ten times. Its antigen is not known.

Sequencing was done on a sample of blood. The receptor comes from a woman in her fifties or sixties with Graves' ophthalmopathy. The genes are TRBV18 and TRBJ1-1; D remains unclear. The CDR3 region has the DNA TGTGCCAGCTCACCTAACCAGGACAACACTGAAGCTTTCTTT. Translated: CASSPNQDNTEAFF.